This is a list of T cell receptor beta chains from one sample in a study of metastatic and nonmetastatic thyroid tumors. TCRdb re-called clones from the PCR reads using MiXCR. This table holds some 23,000 clones, around 28% found once. The sequencing sample was made of tumor tissue. These TCRs come from a female donor with papillary thyroid cancer or a benign thyroid nodule (not recorded which). Some clones in this sample may be carry-over from other donors' samples. CDR3s include the opening cysteine and the closing phenylalanine or tryptophan. The D gene is left open where the match is weak. Expanded clones are given a class, and other clones once, few, many or no size at all.

V	size	D	J	DNA	CDR3
TRBV6-1	NA	NA	TRBJ2-7	TGTGCCAGCGGATGGACATGCTCCTACGAGCAGTACTTC	CASGWTCSYEQYF
TRBV4-1	medium-sized	TRBD2	TRBJ2-2	TGCGCCAGCAGCCAAGCTGCTAGCGGTAGTACCGGGGAGCTGTTTTTT	CASSQAASGSTGELFF
TRBV12-3/TRBV12-4	few	TRBD2	TRBJ2-1	TGTGCCAGCAGTCACGTGACTAGCGGTTTTAGGGGGCAGTTCTTC	CASSHVTSGFRGQFF
TRBV7-6	NA	TRBD2	TRBJ2-7	TGTGCCAGCAGCCCGACTAGCGGGGGTTCGCTCTCCTACGAGCAGTACTTC	CASSPTSGGSLSYEQYF
TRBV4-2	many	TRBD1	TRBJ1-1	TGTGCCAGCAGCAAGGGACAGGGCCCGGACACTGAAGCTTTCTTT	CASSKGQGPDTEAFF
TRBV6-1	medium-sized	NA	TRBJ1-6	TGTGCCAGCAGTTTGGGCCCATGGCAGGGTAATTCACCCCTCCACTTT	CASSLGPWQGNSPLHF
TRBV11-2	NA	TRBD2	TRBJ2-7	TGTGCCAGCAGCGGTAGCGGGAGGATGTACGAGCAGTACTTC	CASSGSGRMYEQYF
TRBV6-1	few	TRBD1	TRBJ2-7	TGTGCCAGCAGTATGACAGGGTTGGGAGAGCAGTACTTC	CASSMTGLGEQYF
TRBV29-1	many	NA	TRBJ1-2	TGCAGCGTTGAAGTCGTGATCTATGGCTACACCTTC	CSVEVVIYGYTF
TRBV18	many	NA	TRBJ1-6	TGTGCCAGCCTTTATGAGCAGGGCCGGTCACCCCTCCACTTT	CASLYEQGRSPLHF
TRBV7-3	NA	TRBD2	TRBJ2-7	TGTGCCAGCAGCTCCGTGCGGGAGTCCCCCTACGAGCAGTACTTC	CASSSVRESPYEQYF
TRBV6-1	many	NA	TRBJ2-5	TGTGCCAGCAGTGTCTCCCAAGAGACCCAGTACTTC	CASSVSQETQYF
TRBV11-2	once	NA	TRBJ1-2	TGTGCCAGCAGCTTTCAGGAAGCTATCTATGGCTACACCTTC	CASSFQEAIYGYTF
TRBV5-4	once	NA	TRBJ1-1	TGTGCCATCATCTTGGCCGGTAATACTGAAGCTTTCTTT	CAIILAGNTEAFF
TRBV5-6	few	NA	TRBJ1-6	TGTGCCAGCCGAATCTGGGCCTATAATTCACCCCTCCACTTT	CASRIWAYNSPLHF
TRBV11-2	NA	TRBD2	TRBJ2-5	TGTGCCATCAGCACAAGTCGGTGGGCTAGCGGGGGGGCGGCGGAGACCCAGTACTTC	CAISTSRWASGGAAETQYF
TRBV29-1	many	TRBD2	TRBJ2-1	TGCAGCGCCCCGTCGGGGGGGCGGGGTGAGCAGTTCTTC	CSAPSGGRGEQFF
TRBV20-1	NA	NA	TRBJ2-2	TGCAGTGCTAGAGATCCTGAACTCCCGAACACCGGGGAGCTGTTTTTT	CSARDPELPNTGELFF
TRBV7-3	many	NA	TRBJ2-5	TGTGCCAGCAGCCTAACCCAGGGGGGGACCCAGTACTTC	CASSLTQGGTQYF
TRBV6-1	few	TRBD1	TRBJ1-1	TGTGCCAACAGGGGGGACAGACTGAACACTGAAGATTTCTTT	CANRGDRLNTEDFF
TRBV4-3	NA	NA	TRBJ2-3	TGCGCCAGCAGCCAAGAACGGGGAGGAGATACGCAGTATTTT	CASSQERGGDTQYF
TRBV6-2/TRBV6-3	NA	NA	TRBJ2-2	TGTGCCAGCAGTGGGCAGTCCGCCAGGGAGCTGTTTTTT	CASSGQSARELFF
TRBV6-1	NA	NA	TRBJ1-1	TGTGCCAGTCACCGGTTAGGGCTAAGGACTGAAGCTTTCTTT	CASHRLGLRTEAFF
TRBV19	medium-sized	NA	TRBJ1-2	TGTGCCAGTAGTCAACAGGGAAAATTGAGTGGCTACACCTTC	CASSQQGKLSGYTF
TRBV2	few	NA	TRBJ1-1	TGTGCCAGCAGTGAGTTAGAGAACACTGAAGCTTTCTTT	CASSELENTEAFF
TRBV20-1	few	NA	TRBJ2-1	TGCAGTGCCGACGGTACGGGCTACAATGAGCAGTTCTTC	CSADGTGYNEQFF
TRBV6-2/TRBV6-3	once	NA	TRBJ2-1	TGTGCCAGCAGTTACTCGATTACAGCGTGGGGGCAACCAAGCTCCTACAATGAGCAGTTCTTC	CASSYSITAWGQPSSYNEQFF
TRBV18	NA	NA	TRBJ2-5	TGTGCCAGCTCACCACCGTCCAGGGGTTTGGAGACCCAGTACTTC	CASSPPSRGLETQYF
TRBV20-1	NA	NA	TRBJ1-3	TGCAGTGCTCAATACATCCATGGAAACACCATATATTTT	CSAQYIHGNTIYF
TRBV6-1	NA	NA	TRBJ2-2	TGTGCCAGCCGCCTCAGTGTCTTGTTAAACACCGTGGAGCTGTTTTTT	CASRLSVLLNTVELFF
TRBV10-3	medium-sized	NA	TRBJ2-7	TGTGCCGTAGGACACGGACTAACCTACGAGCAGTACTTC	CAVGHGLTYEQYF
TRBV2	medium-sized	TRBD2	TRBJ2-5	TGTGCCAGCAGCCTCCAGCGGGGATCCCAAGGGACCCAGTACTTC	CASSLQRGSQGTQYF
TRBV20-1	many	NA	TRBJ2-3	TGCAGTGCTAGAGGGCCGTTCGGCGGGGGCGCTAGCACAGATACGCAGTATTTT	CSARGPFGGGASTDTQYF
TRBV6-1	NA	NA	TRBJ1-5	TGTGCCAGCAGTGCGCAGGATTCACAGCCCCAGCATTTT	CASSAQDSQPQHF
TRBV7-3	medium-sized	NA	TRBJ2-3	TGTGCCAGCAGCCCACGGGGGTGGGGCACAGATACGCAGTATTTT	CASSPRGWGTDTQYF
TRBV6-1	medium-sized	TRBD1	TRBJ2-1	TGTGCCAGCATACTGACAGGGGGCAACAATGAGCAGTTCTTC	CASILTGGNNEQFF
TRBV7-9	NA	TRBD1	TRBJ1-1	TGTGCCAGCAGCTTAATACAGGGGGGGAACACTGAAGCTTCCTTT	CASSLIQGGNTEASF
TRBV20-1	NA	NA	TRBJ2-5	TGCAGTGCTAGAGGTGGACCGACCCAGTACTTC	CSARGGPTQYF
TRBV4-3	NA	TRBD1	TRBJ2-2	TGCGCCAGCATCTCACTCTGGACAGGGGGAGTCACCGGGGAGCTGTTTTTT	CASISLWTGGVTGELFF
TRBV28	many	NA	TRBJ2-5	TGTGCCAGCGTCAACCGGGGTCCTCAAGAGACCCAGTACTTC	CASVNRGPQETQYF
TRBV27	NA	NA	TRBJ2-7	TGTGCCTGCAGTACCGGGATCAGGTCATTCGAGCAGTACTTC	CACSTGIRSFEQYF
TRBV7-2	medium-sized	NA	TRBJ1-5	TGTGCCAGCAGCTTAGGGGAGCCCCAGCATTTT	CASSLGEPQHF
TRBV20-1	medium-sized	TRBD2	TRBJ2-1	TGCAGTGCTAGAGGACTAGCGGGGAATGAGCAGTTCTTC	CSARGLAGNEQFF
TRBV28	NA	TRBD1	TRBJ2-3	TGTGCCAGCAGCCTTATTACAGGGGGCGGCACATATACGCAGTATTTT	CASSLITGGGTYTQYF
TRBV20-1	many	TRBD1	TRBJ1-4	TGCAGTGCTAGACAGGGGGCAATCGGGGAAAAACTGTTTTTT	CSARQGAIGEKLFF
TRBV28	many	TRBD1	TRBJ1-2	TGTGCCAGCAGTTTCCTACCCCGGGACAGAAATGGCTACACCTTC	CASSFLPRDRNGYTF
TRBV27	few	NA	TRBJ2-3	TGTGCCAGCAGTGAGCTGGCAGATACTCAGTATTTC	CASSELADTQYF
TRBV2	many	NA	TRBJ1-4	TGTGCCAGCAGTGAAGTGTCCGCGGCTCCCGGGGAAAAACTGTTTTTT	CASSEVSAAPGEKLFF
TRBV30	NA	TRBD1	TRBJ1-1	TGTGCCTGGAGTGTACTTAGGACAGGGGGGGGTGAAGCTTTCTTT	CAWSVLRTGGGEAFF
TRBV6-1	few	NA	TRBJ1-1	TGTGCCAGCAGTGTCATTTCGACTTCCGAAGCTTTCTTT	CASSVISTSEAFF